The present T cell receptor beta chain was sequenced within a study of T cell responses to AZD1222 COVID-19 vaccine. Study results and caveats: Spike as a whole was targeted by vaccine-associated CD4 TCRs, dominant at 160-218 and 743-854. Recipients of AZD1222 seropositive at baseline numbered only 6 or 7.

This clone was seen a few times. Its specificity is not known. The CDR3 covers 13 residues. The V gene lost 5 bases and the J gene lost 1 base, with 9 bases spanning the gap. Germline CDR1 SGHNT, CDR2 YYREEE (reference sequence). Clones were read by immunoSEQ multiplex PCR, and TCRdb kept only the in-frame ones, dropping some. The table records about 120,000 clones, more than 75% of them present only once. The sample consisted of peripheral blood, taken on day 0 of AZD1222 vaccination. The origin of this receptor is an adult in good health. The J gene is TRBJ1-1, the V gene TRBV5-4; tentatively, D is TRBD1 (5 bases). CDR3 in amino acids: CASRGGKNTEAFF. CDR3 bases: TGTGCCAGCAGGGGGGGAAAGAACACTGAAGCTTTCTTT.